This T cell receptor (beta chain) emerged from a study of vaccination effects on CD4 cells after COVID-19. Study in general: Each person got two doses of an mRNA SARS-CoV-2 vaccine, BNT162b2 or mRNA-1273.

This clone was observed a few times. The antigen is unknown. Following culture for around 9 days, CD4+ T cells were isolated. Among the vaccine recipients, none had a prior SARS-CoV-2 infection, and nucleocapsid antibodies were negative. Trimming pared 5 bases from V and 6 bases from J, leaving 16 bases between. CDR1 and CDR2 from the germline V gene are SGHTA and FQGTGA. The CDR3 extends over 14 amino acids. TCRdb's copy holds only in-frame clones and misses some; the assay was immunoSEQ multiplex PCR. The table lists 45,000 to 75,000 clones, about 83% of them singletons. Points from the study as a whole: The vaccine-induced clones of healthy vaccinees included only 1 of 255 that cross-reacted with common cold coronaviruses. Clones from infection and from vaccination both contracted markedly late after vaccination.

The receptor was derived from a human donor who received a COVID-19 vaccine. The sample was CD4+ T cells from PBMCs cultured without peptide, taken before COVID-19 vaccination. The chain uses TRBV7-3 and TRBJ1-2, with a tentative D call TRBD1 (5 bases). CDR3 sequence: CASSRGPLADGYTF. Here the CDR3 DNA reads TGTGCCAGCAGCCGGGGACCGTTGGCGGATGGCTACACCTTC. The whole variable domain, filled in from reference TRBV7-3 and TRBJ1-2, reads GAGVSQTPSNKVTEKGKYVELRCDPISGHTALYWYRQSLGQGPEFLIYFQGTGAADDSGLPNDRFFAVRPEGSVSTLKIQRTERGDSAVYLCASSRGPLADGYTFGSGTRLTVV.